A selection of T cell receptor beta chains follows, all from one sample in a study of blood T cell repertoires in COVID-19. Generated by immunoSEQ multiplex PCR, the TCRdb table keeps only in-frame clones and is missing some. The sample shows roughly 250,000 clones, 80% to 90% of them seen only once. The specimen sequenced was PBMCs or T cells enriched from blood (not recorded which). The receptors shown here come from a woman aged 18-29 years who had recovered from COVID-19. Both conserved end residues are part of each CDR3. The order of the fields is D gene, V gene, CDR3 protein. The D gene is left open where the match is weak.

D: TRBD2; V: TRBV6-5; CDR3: CASSYERGGRNEQFF
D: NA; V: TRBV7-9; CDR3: CASSSVPSSYNEQFF
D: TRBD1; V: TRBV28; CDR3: CASSQGEQNIQYF
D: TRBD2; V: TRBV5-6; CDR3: CASSRGLAGFNEQFF
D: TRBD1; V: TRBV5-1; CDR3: CASRSPGQGFVNTEAFF
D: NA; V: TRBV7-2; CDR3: CASSYTAPNTEAFF
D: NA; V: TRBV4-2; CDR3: CASSQERLDLRNEQFF
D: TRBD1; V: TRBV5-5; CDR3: CASSFRDRVNQPQHF
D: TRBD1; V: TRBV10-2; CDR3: CASSRTGDTYEQYF
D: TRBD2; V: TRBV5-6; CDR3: CASSFSGAGGLRAETQYF
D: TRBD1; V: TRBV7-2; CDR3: CASSLYGTGSYEQYF
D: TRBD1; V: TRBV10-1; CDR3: CASSDPGTGGNEQYF
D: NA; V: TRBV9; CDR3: CASSVGQREKLFF
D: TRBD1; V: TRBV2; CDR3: CASRTGEAFF
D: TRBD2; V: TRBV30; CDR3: CAWKRGTNYNEQFF
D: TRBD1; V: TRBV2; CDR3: CASSPDRGVRNTEAFF
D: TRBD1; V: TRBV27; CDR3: CASSSSGGNYEQYF
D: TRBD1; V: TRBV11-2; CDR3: CASRHTGASYEQYF
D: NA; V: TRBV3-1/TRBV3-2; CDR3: CASSGQMNTEAFF
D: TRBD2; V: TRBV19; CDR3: CASTNGLADTQYF
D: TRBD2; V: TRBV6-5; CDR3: CASTKSGGNTGELFF
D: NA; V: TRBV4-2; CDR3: CASSQEFLGYGYTF
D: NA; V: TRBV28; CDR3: CASSLTGHLTNEKLFF
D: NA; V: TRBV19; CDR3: CASSMGMGSGIDYGYTF
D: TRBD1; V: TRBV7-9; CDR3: CASSLVTGGDYGYTF
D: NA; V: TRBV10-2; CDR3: CASSESGGYNEQFF
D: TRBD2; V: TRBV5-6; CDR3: CASRPGLAGETQYF
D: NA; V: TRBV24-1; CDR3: CATSDMSNEQFF
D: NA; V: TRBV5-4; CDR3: CASSLASFQETQYF
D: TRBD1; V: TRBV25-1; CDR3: CASSAGTGNTGELFF
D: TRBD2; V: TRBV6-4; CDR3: CASSVLAGSDTQYF
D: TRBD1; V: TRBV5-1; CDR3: CASSSNRGRGYTF
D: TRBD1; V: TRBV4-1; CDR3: CASSHGQATYEQYF
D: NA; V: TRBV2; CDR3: CASSARGGEQFF
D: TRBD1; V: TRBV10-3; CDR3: CAISEGQGTHYGYTF
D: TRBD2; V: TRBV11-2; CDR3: CASSSRLAGGEDEQFF
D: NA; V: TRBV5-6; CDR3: CASSFGLPGKNQPQHF
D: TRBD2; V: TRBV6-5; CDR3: CASGLAEETQYF
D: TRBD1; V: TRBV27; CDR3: CASSGQGLYGYTF